This T cell receptor beta chain was sequenced in a study of T cell responses to AZD1222 COVID-19 vaccine. Study-level information: Second-dose intervals of approximately 4 or approximately 12 weeks were pooled.

V lost 4 bases and J lost 0, with 10 bases in between. The CDR3 has 14 residues. Germline V gene sequence: CDR1 GTSNPN, CDR2 SVGIG (reference sequence). Details on this clone: Its target is not known.

Study-wide results and limits: Clonal diversity may have been underestimated in mostly white British donors.

Method: immunoSEQ multiplex PCR; TCRdb's copy keeps in-frame clones and lacks some. In the table there are 110,000 or so clones, about 85% of which are singletons. This TCR came from an adult in good health. The gene calls are TRBV30 and TRBJ2-1; D not certain. The sample was peripheral blood, taken on day 0 of AZD1222 vaccination. CDR3 in DNA: TGTGCCTGGAAGTTTGGAGACTCCTACAATGAGCAGTTCTTC. It translates to CAWKFGDSYNEQFF.